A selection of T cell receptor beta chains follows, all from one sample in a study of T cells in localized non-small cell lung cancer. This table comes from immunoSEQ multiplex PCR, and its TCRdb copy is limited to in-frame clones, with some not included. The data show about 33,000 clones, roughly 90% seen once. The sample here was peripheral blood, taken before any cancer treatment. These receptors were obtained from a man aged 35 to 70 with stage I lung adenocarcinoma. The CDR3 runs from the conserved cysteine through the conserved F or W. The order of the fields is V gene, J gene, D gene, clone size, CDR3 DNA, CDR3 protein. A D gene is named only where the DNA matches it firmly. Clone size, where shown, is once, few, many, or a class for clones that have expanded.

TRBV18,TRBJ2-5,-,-,TGTGCCAGCTCACCAAGAGAAGGGACGGCGACCCAGTACTTC,CASSPREGTATQYF
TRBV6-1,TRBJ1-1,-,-,TGTGCCAGCAGTGAAGGGCAGGGGCTGGACACTGAAGCTTTCTTT,CASSEGQGLDTEAFF
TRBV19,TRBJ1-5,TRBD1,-,TGTGCCAGTAGTCGGACAGGGGCTAATATGGGTCAGCCCCAGCATTTT,CASSRTGANMGQPQHF
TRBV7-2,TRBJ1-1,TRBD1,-,TGTGCCAGCAGCTCTATCAGGGGGACAGGAGCTGAAGCTTTCTTT,CASSSIRGTGAEAFF
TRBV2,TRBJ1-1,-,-,TGTGCCAGCAAATACGGGAGGAACACTGAAGCTTTCTTT,CASKYGRNTEAFF
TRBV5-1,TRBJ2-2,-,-,TGCGCCAGCAGGGACAGTCCTACTGACACCGGGGAGCTGTTTTTT,CASRDSPTDTGELFF
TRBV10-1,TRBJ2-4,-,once,TGCGCCAGCAGTGAGGGGGAGACGGTGAAAAACATTCAGTACTTC,CASSEGETVKNIQYF
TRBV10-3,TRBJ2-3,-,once,TGTGCCATCAGTTCAGGGAAAGGGAGCACAGATACGCAGTATTTT,CAISSGKGSTDTQYF
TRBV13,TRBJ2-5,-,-,TGTGCCAGCAGCTTAGGCTCCGGGGGCGCGATCGGGACCCAGTACTTC,CASSLGSGGAIGTQYF
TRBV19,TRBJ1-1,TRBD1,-,TGTGCCAGTAGTATGGGGACAGGGGCCCTTCTGAACACTGAAGCTTTCTTT,CASSMGTGALLNTEAFF
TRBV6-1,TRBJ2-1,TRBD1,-,TGTGCCAGCACCTTAGACAGGGTCTGGAGCGAGCAGTTCTTC,CASTLDRVWSEQFF